The clone carrying this T cell receptor beta chain has only a few counts. Its antigen remains unknown. TCRdb reanalysed the RT-PCR reads using MiXCR and keeps one entry per CDR3 protein. This sample has more than 30,000 distinct CDR3 sequences, with about 61% found just once. The data stem from a study of yellow fever vaccine responses in identical twins. Germline V gene data show CDR1 as LNHDA and CDR2 as SQIVND (reference sequence). Trimming shortened V by 3 bases and J by 8 bases, and 7 bases separated the two germline ends. This CDR3 has 11 residues. Findings and limits, study-wide: Reportedly, the response of twins' T cells to the vaccine seemed partly convergent, partly personalized.

The material was T cells from blood (PBMCs), unsorted or a sorted subset (not recorded which), obtained before or after yellow fever vaccination (not recorded which). This rearrangement joins TRBV19 to TRBJ1-1; TRBD1 is a possible D gene (5 bases). This receptor was obtained from a woman aged 18-30 years who received the yellow fever vaccine. Here the CDR3 reads CASSMWGEAFF. CDR3 bases: TGTGCCAGTAGTATGTGGGGGGAAGCTTTCTTT.